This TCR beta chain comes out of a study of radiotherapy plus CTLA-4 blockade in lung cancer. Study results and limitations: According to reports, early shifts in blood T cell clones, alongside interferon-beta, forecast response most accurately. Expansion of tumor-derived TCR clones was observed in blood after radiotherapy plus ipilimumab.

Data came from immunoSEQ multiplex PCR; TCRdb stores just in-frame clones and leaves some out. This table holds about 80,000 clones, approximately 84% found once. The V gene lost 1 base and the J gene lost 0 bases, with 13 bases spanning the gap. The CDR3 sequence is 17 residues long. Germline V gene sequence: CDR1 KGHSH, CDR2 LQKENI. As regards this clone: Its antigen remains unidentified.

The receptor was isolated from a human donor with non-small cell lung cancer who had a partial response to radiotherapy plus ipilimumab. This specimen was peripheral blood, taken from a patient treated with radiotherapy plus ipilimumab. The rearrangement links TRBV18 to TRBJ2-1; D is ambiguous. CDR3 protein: CASSPRATAPSYNEQFF. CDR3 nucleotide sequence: TGTGCCAGCTCACCACGGGCGACCGCACCCTCCTACAATGAGCAGTTCTTC. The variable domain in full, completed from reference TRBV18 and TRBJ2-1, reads NAGVMQNPRHLVRRRGQEARLRCSPMKGHSHVYWYRQLPEEGLKFMVYLQKENIIDESGMPKERFSAEFPKEGPSILRIQQVVRGDSAAYFCASSPRATAPSYNEQFFGPGTRLTVL.